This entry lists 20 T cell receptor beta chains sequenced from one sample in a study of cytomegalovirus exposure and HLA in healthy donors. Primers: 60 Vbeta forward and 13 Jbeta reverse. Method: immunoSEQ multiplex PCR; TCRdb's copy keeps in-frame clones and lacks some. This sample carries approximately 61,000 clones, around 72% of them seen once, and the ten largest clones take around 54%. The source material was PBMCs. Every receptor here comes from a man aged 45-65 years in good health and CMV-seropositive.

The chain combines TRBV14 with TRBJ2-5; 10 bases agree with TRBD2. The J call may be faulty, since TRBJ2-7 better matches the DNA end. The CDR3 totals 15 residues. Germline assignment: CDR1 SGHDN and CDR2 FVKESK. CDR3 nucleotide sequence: TGTGCCAGCAGCCAAGACCCAGCGGGAGGGAACGAGCAGTACTTC. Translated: CASSQDPAGGNEQYF.

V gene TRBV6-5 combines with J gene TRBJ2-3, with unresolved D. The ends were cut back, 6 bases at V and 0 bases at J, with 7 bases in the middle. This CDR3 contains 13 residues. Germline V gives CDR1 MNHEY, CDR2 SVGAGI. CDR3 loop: CASRSLSTDTQYF. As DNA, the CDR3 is TGTGCCAGCAGGTCACTAAGCACAGATACGCAGTATTTT.

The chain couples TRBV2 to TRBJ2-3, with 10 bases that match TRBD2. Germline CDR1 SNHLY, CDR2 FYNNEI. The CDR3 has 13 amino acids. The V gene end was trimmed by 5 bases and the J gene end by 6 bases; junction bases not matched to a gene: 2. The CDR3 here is CASSLAGEDTQYF. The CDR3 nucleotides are TGTGCCAGCAGTCTAGCGGGAGAGGATACGCAGTATTTT.

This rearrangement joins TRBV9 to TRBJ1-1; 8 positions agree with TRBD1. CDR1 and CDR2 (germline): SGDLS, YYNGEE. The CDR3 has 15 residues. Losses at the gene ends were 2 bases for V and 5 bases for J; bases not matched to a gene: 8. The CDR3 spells CASSVDRAGRTEAFF. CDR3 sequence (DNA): TGTGCCAGCAGCGTGGACAGGGCGGGACGGACTGAAGCTTTCTTT.

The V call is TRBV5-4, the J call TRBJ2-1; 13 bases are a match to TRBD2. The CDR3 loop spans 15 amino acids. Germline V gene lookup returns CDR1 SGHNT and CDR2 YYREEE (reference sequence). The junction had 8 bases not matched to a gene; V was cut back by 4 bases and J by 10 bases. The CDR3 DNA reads TGTGCCAGCAGCCGAACTAGCGGGGGGGCGGACGAGCAGTTCTTC. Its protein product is CASSRTSGGADEQFF.

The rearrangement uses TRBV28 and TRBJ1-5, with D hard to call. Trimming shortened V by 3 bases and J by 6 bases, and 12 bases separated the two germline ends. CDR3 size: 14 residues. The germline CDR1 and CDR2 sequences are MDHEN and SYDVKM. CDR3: CASSLRYTGQPQHF. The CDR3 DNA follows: TGTGCCAGCAGTTTGAGGTACACGGGTCAGCCCCAGCATTTT.

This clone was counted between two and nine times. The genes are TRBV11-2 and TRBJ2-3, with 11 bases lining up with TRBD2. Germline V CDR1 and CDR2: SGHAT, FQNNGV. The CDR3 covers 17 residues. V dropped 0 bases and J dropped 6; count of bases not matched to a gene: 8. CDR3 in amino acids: CASSLEDSGRARDTQYF. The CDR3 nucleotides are TGTGCCAGCAGCTTAGAGGATAGCGGGAGGGCCCGCGATACGCAGTATTTT.

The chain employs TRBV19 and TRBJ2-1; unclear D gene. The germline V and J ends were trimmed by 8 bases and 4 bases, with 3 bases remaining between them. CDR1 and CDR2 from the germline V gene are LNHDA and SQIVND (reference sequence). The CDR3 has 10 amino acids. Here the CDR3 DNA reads TGTGCCAGTCGTTACAATGAGCAGTTCTTC. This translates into CASRYNEQFF.

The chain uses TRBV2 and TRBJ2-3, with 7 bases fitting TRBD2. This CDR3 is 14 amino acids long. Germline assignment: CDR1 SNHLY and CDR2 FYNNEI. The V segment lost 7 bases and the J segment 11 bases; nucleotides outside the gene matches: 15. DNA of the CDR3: TGTGCCAGCACCCGGGAGGAGGTTGAATATAAGCAGTATTTT. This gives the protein CASTREEVEYKQYF.

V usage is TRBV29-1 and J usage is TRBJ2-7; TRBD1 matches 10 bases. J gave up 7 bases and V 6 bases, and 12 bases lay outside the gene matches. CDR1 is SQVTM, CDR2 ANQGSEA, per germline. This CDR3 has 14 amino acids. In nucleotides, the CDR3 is TGCAGCGTCAGAGACAGGGGGCTCCCCCGGGAGCAGTACTTC. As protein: CSVRDRGLPREQYF.

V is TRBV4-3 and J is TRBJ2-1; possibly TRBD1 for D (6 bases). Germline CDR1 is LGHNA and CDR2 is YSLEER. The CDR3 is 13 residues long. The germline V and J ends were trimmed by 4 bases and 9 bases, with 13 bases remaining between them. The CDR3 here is CASSRELGGEQFF. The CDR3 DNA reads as TGCGCCAGCAGCCGAGAACTAGGGGGTGAGCAGTTCTTC.

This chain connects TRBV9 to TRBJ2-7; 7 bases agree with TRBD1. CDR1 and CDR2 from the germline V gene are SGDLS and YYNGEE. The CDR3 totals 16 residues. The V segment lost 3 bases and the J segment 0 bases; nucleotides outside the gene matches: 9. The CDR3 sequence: CASSGDDRADSYEQYF. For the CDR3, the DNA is TGTGCCAGCAGCGGAGACGACAGGGCTGACTCCTACGAGCAGTACTTC.

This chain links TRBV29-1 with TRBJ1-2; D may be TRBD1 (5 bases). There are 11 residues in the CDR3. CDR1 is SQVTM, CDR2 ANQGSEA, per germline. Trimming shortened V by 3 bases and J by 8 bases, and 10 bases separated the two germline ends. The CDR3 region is CSVDRVGGYTF. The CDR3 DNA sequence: TGCAGCGTTGACAGGGTTGGGGGCTACACCTTC.

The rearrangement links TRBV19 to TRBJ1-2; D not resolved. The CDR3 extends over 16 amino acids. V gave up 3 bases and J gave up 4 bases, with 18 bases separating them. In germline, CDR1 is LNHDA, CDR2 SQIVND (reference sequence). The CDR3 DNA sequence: TGTGCCAGTAGTATGGTCCATACGGGTAACGGCTATGGCTACACCTTC. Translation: CASSMVHTGNGYGYTF.

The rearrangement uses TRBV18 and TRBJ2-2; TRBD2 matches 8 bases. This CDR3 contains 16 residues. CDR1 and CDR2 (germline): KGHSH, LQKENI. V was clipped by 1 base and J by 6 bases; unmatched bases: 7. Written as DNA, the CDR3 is TGTGCCAGCTCACCACTTTTGCTAGCGGGCGCCGGGGAGCTGTTTTTT. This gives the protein CASSPLLLAGAGELFF.

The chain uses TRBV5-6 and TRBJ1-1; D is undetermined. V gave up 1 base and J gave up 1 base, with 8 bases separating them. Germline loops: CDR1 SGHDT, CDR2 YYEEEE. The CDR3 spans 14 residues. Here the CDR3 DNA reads TGTGCCAGCAGCTTGTCGGTCGCGAACACTGAAGCTTTCTTT. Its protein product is CASSLSVANTEAFF.

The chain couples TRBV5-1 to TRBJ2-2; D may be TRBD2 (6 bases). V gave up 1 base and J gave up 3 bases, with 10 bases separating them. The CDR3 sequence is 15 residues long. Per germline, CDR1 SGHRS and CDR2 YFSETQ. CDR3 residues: CASSLPGTDTGELFF. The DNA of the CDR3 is TGCGCCAGCAGCTTGCCAGGGACTGACACCGGGGAGCTGTTTTTT.

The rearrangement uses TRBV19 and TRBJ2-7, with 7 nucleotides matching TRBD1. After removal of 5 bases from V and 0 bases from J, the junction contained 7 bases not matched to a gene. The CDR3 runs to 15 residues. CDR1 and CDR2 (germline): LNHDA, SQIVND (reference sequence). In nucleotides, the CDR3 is TGTGCCAGTAGTGCCCCGGACAGGAGCTCCTACGAGCAGTACTTC. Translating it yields CASSAPDRSSYEQYF.

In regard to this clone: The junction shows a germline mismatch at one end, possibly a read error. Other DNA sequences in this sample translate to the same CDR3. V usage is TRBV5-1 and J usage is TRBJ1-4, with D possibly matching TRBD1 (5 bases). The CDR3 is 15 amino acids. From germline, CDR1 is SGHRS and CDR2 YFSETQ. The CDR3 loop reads CASSLDGGENEKLFF. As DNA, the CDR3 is TGTGCCAGCAGCTTGGACGGGGGGGAGAATGAAAAACTGTTTTTT.

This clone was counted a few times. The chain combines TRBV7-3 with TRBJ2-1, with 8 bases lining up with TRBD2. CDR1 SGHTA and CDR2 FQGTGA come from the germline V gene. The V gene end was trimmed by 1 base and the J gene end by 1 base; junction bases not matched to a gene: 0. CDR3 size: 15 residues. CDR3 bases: TGTGCCAGCAGCTTAAAGCGGGAGTCCTACAATGAGCAGTTCTTC. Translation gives CASSLKRESYNEQFF.